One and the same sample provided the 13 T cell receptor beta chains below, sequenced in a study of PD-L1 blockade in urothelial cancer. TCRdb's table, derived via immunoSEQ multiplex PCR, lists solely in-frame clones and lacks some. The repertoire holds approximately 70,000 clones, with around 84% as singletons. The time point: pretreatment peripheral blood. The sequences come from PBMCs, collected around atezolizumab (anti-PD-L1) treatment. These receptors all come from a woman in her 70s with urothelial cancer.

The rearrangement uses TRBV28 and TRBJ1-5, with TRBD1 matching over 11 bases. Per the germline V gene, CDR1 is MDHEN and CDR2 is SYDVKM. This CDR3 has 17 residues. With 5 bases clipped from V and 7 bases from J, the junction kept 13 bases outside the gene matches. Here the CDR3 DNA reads TGTGCCAGCAGTCCCTCCCGGACAGGGGGCATGAGGCAGCCCCAGCATTTT. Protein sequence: CASSPSRTGGMRQPQHF.

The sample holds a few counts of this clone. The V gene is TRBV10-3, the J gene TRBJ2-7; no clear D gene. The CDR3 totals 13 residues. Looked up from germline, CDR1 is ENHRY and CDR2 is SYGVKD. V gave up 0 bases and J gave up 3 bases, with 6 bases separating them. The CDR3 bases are TGTGCCATCAGTGAGTCCTCTTACTACGAGCAGTACTTC. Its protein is CAISESSYYEQYF.

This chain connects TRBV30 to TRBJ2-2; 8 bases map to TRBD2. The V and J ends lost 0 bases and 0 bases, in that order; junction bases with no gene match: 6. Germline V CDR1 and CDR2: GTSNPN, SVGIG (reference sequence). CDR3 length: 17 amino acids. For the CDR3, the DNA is TGTGCCTGGAGTGTACCAGCGGGAGCTTCGAACACCGGGGAGCTGTTTTTT. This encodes CAWSVPAGASNTGELFF.

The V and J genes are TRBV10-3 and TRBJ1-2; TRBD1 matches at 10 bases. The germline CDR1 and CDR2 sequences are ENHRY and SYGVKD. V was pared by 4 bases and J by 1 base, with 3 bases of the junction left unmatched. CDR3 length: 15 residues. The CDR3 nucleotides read TGTGCCATCAGTGCTGGACAGGGGGTTAACTATGGCTACACCTTC. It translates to CAISAGQGVNYGYTF.

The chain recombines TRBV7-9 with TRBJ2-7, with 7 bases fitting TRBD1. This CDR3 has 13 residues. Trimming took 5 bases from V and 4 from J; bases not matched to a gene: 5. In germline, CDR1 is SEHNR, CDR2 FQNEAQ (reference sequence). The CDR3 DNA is TGTGCCAGCAGCCTACGGGACAGTTACGAGCAGTACTTC. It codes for CASSLRDSYEQYF.

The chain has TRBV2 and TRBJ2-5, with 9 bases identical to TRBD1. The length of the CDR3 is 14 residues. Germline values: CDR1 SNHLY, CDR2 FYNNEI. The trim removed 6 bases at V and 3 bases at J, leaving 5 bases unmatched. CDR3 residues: CASSQWTGEETQYF. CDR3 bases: TGTGCCAGCAGCCAATGGACAGGGGAAGAGACCCAGTACTTC.

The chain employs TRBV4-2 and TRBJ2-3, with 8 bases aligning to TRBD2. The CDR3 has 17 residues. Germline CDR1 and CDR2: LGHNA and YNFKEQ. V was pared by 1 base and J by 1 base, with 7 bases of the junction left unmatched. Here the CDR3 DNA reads TGTGCCAGCAGCCAAGGGGCGACGGGGGGGCGCACAGATACGCAGTATTTT. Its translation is CASSQGATGGRTDTQYF.

The CDR3 sequence: CASSRGWQGYTF. CDR3 nucleotide sequence: TGTGCCAGCAGCAGGGGATGGCAGGGCTACACCTTC. V gene TRBV7-9 combines with J gene TRBJ1-2, with D perhaps matching TRBD1 (5 bases). This CDR3 is built from 12 residues. Germline-derived CDR1 and CDR2 are SEHNR and FQNEAQ (reference sequence). V gave up 5 bases and J gave up 8 bases, with 12 bases separating them. Filled out from reference TRBV7-9 and TRBJ1-2, the complete variable domain reads DTGVSQNPRHKITKRGQNVTFRCDPISEHNRLYWYRQTLGQGPEFLTYFQNEAQLEKSRLLSDRFSAERPKGSFSTLEIQRTEQGDSAMYLCASSRGWQGYTFGSGTRLTVV.

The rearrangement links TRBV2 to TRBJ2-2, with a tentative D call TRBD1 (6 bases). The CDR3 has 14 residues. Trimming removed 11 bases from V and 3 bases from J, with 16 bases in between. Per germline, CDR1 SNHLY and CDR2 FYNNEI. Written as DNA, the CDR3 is TGTGCCTCGACCCGACAGGAAGACACCGGGGAGCTGTTTTTT. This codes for CASTRQEDTGELFF.

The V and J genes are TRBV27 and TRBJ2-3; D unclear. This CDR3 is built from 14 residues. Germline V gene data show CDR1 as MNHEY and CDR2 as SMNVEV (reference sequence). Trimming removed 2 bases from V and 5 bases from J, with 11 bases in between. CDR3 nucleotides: TGTGCCAGCAGTTTACACACCACAGTAGATACGCAGTATTTT. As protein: CASSLHTTVDTQYF.

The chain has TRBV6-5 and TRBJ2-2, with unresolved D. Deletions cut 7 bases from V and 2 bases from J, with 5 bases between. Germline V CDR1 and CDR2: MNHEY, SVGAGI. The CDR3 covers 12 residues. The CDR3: CASKRNTGELFF. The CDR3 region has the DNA TGTGCCAGCAAGAGAAACACCGGGGAGCTGTTTTTT.

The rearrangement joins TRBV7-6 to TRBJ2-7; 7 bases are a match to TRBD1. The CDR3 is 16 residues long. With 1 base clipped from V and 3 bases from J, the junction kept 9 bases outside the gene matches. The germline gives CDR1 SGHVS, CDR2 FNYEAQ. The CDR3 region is CASSLGSPTGDYEQYF. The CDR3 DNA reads TGTGCCAGCAGCTTAGGGTCCCCCACAGGGGACTACGAGCAGTACTTC.

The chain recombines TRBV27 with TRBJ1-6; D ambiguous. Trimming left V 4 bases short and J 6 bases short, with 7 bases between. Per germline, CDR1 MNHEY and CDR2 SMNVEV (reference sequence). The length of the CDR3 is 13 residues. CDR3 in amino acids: CASSSQINSPLHF. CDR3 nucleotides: TGTGCCAGCAGTTCACAGATTAATTCACCCCTCCACTTT.